This T cell receptor (beta chain) was observed in a study of response to subunit inactivated influenza vaccine. As regards this clonotype: Its antigen is as yet unknown.

V lost 4 bases to trimming and J lost 3 bases, with 14 bases between them. The CDR3 length is 15 residues. Per germline, CDR1 SGHDT and CDR2 YYEEEE. Overall study results and limits: The authors offered the suggestion that each seasonal influenza vaccination recruits few new T cells.

TCRdb fed the RT-PCR reads into MiXCR, producing one record per CDR3 protein. Of around 500,000 distinct CDR3 sequences listed, approximately 10% are singletons. The TCR originated in a man aged 50-59 years who received an inactivated influenza vaccine. The sample in question was PBMCs from blood, obtained 35 to 45 days after vaccination. The rearrangement joins TRBV5-6 to TRBJ2-1, with D perhaps matching TRBD1 (7 bases). In DNA, the CDR3 is TGTGCCAGCAGCCGCGGGACAGCTTTCTACAATGAGCAGTTCTTC. Translation: CASSRGTAFYNEQFF.